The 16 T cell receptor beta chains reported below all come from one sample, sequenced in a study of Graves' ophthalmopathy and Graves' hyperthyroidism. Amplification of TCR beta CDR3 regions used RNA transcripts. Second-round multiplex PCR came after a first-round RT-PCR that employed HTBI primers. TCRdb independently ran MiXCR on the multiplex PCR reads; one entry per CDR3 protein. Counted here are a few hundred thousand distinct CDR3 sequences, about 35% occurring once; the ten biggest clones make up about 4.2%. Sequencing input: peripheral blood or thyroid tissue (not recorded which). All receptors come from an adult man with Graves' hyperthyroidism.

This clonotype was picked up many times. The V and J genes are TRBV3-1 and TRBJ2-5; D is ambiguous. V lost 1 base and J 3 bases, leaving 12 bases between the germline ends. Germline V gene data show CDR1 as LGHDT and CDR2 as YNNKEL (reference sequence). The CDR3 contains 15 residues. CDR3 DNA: TGTGCCAGCAGCCAAGGCGGTTATAGGGAAGAGACCCAGTACTTC. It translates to CASSQGGYREETQYF.

The CDR3 protein is CASSQDSGTKNTGELFF. CDR3 DNA: TGTGCCAGCAGCCAAGACTCCGGGACAAAGAACACCGGGGAGCTGTTTTTT. The chain links TRBV12-3 or TRBV12-4 to TRBJ2-2, with a tentative D call TRBD1 (6 bases). The CDR3 spans 17 residues. Trimming removed 6 bases at V and 1 base at J, with 18 bases between.

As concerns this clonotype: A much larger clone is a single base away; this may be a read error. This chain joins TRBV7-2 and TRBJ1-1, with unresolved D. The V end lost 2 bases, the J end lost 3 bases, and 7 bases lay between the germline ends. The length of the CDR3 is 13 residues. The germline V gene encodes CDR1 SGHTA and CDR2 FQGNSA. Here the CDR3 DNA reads TGTGCCAGCAGCTTACTGACGTACACTGAAGCTTTCTTT. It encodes CASSLLTYTEAFF.

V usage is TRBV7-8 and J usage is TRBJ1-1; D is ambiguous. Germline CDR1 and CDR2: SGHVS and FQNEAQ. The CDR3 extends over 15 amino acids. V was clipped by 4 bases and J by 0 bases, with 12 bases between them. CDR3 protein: CASSSAGRMNTEAFF. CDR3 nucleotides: TGTGCCAGCAGCTCGGCCGGGCGTATGAACACTGAAGCTTTCTTT.

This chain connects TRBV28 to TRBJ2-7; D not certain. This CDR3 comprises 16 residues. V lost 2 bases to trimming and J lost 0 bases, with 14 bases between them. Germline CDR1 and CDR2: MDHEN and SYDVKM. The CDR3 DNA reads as TGTGCCAGCAGTTTAACTCAAAAACAGACCTCCTACGAGCAGTACTTC. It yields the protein CASSLTQKQTSYEQYF.

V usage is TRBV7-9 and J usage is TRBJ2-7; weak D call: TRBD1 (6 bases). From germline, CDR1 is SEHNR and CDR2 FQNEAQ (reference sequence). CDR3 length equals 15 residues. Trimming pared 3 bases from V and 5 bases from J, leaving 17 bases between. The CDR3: CASSFRDMGLHEQYF. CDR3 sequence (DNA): TGTGCCAGCAGCTTCCGGGACATGGGGCTCCACGAGCAGTACTTC.

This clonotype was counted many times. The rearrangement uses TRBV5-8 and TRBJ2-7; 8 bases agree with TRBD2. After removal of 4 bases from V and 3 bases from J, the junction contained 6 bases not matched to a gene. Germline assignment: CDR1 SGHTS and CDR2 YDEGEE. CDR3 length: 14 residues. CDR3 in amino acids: CASSPGGERYEQYF. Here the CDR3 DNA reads TGTGCCAGCAGCCCCGGGGGGGAGCGCTACGAGCAGTACTTC.

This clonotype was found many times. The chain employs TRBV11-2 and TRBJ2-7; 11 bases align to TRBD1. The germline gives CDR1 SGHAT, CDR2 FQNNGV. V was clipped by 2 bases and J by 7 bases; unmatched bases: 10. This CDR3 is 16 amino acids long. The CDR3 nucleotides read TGTGCCAGCAGCTTACTCTGGACAGGGGGCCCGTGGGAGCAGTACTTC. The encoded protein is CASSLLWTGGPWEQYF. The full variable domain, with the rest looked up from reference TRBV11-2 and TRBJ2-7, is EAGVAQSPRYKIIEKRQSVAFWCNPISGHATLYWYQQILGQGPKLLIQFQNNGVVDDSQLPKDRFSAERLKGVDSTLKIQPAKLEDSAVYLCASSLLWTGGPWEQYFGPGTRLTVT.

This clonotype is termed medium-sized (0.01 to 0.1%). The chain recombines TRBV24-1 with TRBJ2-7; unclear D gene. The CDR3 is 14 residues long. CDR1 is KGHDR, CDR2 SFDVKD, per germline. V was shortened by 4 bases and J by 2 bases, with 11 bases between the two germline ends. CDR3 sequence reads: CATSDPDLAYEQYF. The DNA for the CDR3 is TGTGCCACCAGTGACCCGGACCTCGCCTACGAGCAGTACTTC.

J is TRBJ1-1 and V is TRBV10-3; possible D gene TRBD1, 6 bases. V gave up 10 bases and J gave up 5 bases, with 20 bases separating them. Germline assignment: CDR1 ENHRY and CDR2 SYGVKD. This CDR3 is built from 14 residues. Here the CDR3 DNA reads TGTGCCAGCAACTCCGGGGGGGCTGGAACTGAAGCTTTCTTT. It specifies CASNSGGAGTEAFF.

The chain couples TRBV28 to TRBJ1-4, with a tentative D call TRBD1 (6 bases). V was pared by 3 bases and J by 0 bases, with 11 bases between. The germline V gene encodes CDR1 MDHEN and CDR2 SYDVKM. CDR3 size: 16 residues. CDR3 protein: CASSFRGGATNEKLFF. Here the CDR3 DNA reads TGTGCCAGCAGTTTTAGGGGGGGAGCAACTAATGAAAAACTGTTTTTT.

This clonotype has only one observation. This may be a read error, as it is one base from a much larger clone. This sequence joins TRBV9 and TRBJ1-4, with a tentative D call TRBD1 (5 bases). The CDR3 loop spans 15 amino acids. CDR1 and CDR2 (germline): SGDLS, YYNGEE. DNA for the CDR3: TGTACCAGCAGCGTAGGGTTGGAAACAGGCGAAAAACTGTTTTTT. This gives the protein CTSSVGLETGEKLFF.

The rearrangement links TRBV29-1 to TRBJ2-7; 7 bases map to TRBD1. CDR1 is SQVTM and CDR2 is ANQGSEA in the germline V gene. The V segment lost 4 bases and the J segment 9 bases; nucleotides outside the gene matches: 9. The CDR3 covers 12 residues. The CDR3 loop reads CSVVVAGGRQYF. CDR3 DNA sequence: TGCAGCGTTGTGGTAGCAGGGGGAAGGCAGTACTTC.

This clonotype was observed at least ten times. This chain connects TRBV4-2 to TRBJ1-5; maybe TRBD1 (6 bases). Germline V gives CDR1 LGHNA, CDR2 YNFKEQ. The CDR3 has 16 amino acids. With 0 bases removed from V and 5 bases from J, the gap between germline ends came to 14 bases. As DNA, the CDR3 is TGTGCCAGCAGCCAAGATCCAAACAGGGCTGATCAGCCCCAGCATTTT. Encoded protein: CASSQDPNRADQPQHF.

The CDR3 here is CASRRGGAPGELFF. The CDR3 bases are TGTGCCAGCAGGAGGGGGGGGGCCCCCGGGGAGCTGTTTTTT. The chain links TRBV7-9 to TRBJ2-2; a possible D gene is TRBD2 (7 bases). Germline CDR1 SEHNR, CDR2 FQNEAQ (reference sequence). The CDR3 sequence is 14 residues long. V was clipped by 6 bases and J by 6 bases, with 14 bases between them.

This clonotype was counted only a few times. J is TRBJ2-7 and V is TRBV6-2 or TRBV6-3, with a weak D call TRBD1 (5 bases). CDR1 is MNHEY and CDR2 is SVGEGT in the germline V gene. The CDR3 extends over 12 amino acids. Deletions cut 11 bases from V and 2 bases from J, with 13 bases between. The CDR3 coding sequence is TGTGCCGTGGGGCGGAGAACCTACGAGCAGTACTTC. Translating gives CAVGRRTYEQYF.